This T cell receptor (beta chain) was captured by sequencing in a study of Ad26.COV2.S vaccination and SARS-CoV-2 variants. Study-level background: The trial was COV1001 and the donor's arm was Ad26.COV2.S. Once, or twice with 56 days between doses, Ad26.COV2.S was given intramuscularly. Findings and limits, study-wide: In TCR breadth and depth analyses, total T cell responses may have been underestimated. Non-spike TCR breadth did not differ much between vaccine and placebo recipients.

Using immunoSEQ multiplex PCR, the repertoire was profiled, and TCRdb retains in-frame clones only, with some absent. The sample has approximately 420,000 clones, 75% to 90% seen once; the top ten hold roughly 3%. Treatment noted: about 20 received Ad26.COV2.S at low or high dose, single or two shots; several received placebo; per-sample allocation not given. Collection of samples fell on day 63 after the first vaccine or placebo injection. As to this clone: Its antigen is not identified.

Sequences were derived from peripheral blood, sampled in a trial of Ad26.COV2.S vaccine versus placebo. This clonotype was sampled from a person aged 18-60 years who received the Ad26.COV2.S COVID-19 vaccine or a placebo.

In DNA form, the CDR3 reads TGTGCCAGTAGCTTAGTCATTCTCTCTGGAAACACCATATATTTT. Translated, it gives CASSLVILSGNTIYF. The V call is TRBV19, the J call TRBJ1-3; D not certain. This CDR3 comprises 15 residues. Trimming removed 6 bases at V and 0 bases at J, with 12 bases between. CDR1 and CDR2 (germline): LNHDA, SQIVND (reference sequence).